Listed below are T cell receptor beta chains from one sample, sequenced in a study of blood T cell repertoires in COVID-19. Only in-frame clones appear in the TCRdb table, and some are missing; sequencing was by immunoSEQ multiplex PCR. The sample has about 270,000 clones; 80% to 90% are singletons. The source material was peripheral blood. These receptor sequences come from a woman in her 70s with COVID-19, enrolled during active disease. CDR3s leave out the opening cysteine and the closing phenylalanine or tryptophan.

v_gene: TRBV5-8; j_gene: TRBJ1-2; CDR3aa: ASSLAKGGYT
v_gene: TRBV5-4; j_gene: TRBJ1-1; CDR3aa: ASSRGQGVGDSTEAF
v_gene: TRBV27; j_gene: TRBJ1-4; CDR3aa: ASSLLGEKLF
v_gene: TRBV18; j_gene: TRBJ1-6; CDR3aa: ASSDRGNSPLH
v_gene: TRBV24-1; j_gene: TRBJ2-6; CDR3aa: ATSPGSGANVLT
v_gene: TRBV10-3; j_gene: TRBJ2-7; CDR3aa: AISEWEGYEQY
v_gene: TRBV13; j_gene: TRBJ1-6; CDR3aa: ASSLRPLH
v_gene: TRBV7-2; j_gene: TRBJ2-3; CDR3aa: ASSLEPRGWTDTQY
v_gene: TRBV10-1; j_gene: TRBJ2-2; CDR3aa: ASSDRATGELF
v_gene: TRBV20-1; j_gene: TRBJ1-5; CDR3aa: SASPHSGRTPQAQPQH
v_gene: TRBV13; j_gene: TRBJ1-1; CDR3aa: ASSLAPGGGTEAF
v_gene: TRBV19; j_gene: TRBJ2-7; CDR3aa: ASRAGALYEQY
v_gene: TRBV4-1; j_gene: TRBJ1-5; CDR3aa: ASSQGPTPNQPQH
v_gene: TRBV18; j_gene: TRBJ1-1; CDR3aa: ASSPFIQGMNTEAF
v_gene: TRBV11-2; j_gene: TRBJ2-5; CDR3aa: ASSLEGRETQY
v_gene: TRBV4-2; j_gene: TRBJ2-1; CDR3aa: ASSQEFGGGAVGEQF
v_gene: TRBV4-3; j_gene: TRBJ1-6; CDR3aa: ASSQGRRQGDSPLH
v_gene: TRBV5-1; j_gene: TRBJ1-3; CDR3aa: ASSPRTGVSGNTIY
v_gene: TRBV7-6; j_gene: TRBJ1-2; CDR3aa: ASSPGPPFRDRDDYGYT
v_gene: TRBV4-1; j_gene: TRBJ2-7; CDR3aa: ASSQGPQGRYEQY
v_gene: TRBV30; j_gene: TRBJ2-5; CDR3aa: AWSAGLAGGKTQY
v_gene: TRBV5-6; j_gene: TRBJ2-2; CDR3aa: ASSLGLAGGHTGELF
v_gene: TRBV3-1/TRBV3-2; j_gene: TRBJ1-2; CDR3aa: ASSQNLGGYGYT
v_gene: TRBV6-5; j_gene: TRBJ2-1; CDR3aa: ASSRPGTGYNEQF
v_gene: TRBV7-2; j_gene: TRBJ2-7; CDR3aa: ASSLGQALSYEQY
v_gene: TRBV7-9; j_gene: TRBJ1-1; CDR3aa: ASSPPRGQWLNTEAF
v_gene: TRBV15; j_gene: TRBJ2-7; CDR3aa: ATSRTGTPYEQY
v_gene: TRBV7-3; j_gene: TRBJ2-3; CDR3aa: ASSQASADTQY
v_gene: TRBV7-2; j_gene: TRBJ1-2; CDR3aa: ASSLDSNYGYT
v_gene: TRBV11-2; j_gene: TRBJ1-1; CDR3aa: ASSRIPVLEAF
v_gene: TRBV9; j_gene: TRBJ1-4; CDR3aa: ASSLGQGRRANEKLF
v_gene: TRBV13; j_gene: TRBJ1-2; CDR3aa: ASSDLGQGGDGYT
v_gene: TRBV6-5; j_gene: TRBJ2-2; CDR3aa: ASHGGTRTGELF
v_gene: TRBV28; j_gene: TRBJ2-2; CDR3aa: ASSYFRMGMGGELF
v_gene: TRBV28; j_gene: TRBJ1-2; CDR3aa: ASSRQGEANYGYT
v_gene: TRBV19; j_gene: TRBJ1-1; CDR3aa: ASSILQGGTEAF
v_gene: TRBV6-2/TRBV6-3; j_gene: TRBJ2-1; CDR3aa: ASSYGLATVDEQF
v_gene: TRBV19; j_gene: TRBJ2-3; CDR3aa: ASSMTSGGADTQY
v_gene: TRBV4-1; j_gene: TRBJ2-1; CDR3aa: ASSQTSGGTTGEQF
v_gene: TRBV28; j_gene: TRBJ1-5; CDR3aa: ASTYSNQPQH
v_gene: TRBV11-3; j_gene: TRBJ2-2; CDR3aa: ASSPGLGELF
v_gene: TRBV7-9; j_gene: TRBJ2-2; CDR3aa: ASSHPTVENTGELF
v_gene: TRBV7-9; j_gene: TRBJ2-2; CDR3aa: ASSYGDTGELF
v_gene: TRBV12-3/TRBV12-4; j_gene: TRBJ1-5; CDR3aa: AIRGGYNQPQH
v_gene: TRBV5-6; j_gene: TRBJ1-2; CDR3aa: ASSPDSNYGYT
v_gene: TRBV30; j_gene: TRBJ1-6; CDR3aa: AWSPGGRRSPLH
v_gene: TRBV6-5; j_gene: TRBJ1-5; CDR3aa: ASKFSTGTNQPQH
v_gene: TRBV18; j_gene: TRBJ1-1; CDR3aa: ASFPNRGGTEAF
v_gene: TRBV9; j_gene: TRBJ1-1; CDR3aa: ASQGGSNTEAF
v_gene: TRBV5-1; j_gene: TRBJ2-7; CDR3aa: ASSYGQGLSYEQY
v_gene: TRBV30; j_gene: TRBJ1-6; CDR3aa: AWSVRGGSYNSPLH
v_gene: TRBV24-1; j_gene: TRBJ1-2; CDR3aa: ATRDRDNGYT
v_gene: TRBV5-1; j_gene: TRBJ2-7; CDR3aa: ASSLEGLAGGRTIYEQY
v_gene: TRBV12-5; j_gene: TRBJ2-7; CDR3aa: ASGWTGNEQY